This TCR beta chain was sequenced during a study of CXCR3-negative and CXCR3-positive naive CD8 T cells. Study findings and constraints: CXCR3-positive naive cells had TRB CDR3s that were more hydrophobic than CXCR3-negative naive cells had.

The method, 5' RACE with UMI labels, was used to prepare the TRB cDNA libraries. Reanalyzing the 5' RACE reads, TCRdb keeps one entry per CDR3 protein, without DNA. This table lists approximately 88,000 distinct CDR3 sequences. Germline V CDR1 and CDR2: SGHVS, FNYEAQ. The CDR3 covers 15 residues. About this clonotype: No antigen is known for it.

Naivety in CD8+ T cells corresponded to a CD45RO-CCR7+CD27+CD95- phenotype. Sequencing was performed on naive CXCR3+ CD8+ T cells from blood. Subset specified: CD45RO-CCR7+CD27+CD95- naive CD8+ T cells expressing CXCR3 (TNR3+). The clonotype originates from a human donor in good health. Some clones in this sample may be carry-over from other donors' samples. The chain joins TRBV7-6 to TRBJ2-7; the TCRdb call, TRBD1, lacks DNA for checking. The CDR3 spells CASSLIESGAYEQYF.